This T cell receptor beta chain was sequenced in a study of PD-1 blockade in classical Hodgkin lymphoma. Germline V gene data show CDR1 as LNHDA and CDR2 as SQIVND (reference sequence). Trimming removed 2 bases at V and 0 bases at J, with 6 bases between. This CDR3 has 14 amino acids. All patients relapsed after autologous stem cell transplantation, and brentuximab vedotin exposure varied. Method: immunoSEQ multiplex PCR; TCRdb's copy keeps in-frame clones and lacks some. The sample lists tens of thousands of clones, around 90% occurring once. This TCR was sampled from a human donor with classical Hodgkin lymphoma. The chain carries TRBV19 and TRBJ2-3; TRBD1 might be the D (5 bases). This material consisted of peripheral blood mononuclear cells (PBMCs), taken at baseline. CDR3 protein: CASSIQGSTDTQYF. CDR3 DNA sequence: TGTGCCAGTAGTATACAGGGAAGCACAGATACGCAGTATTTT.